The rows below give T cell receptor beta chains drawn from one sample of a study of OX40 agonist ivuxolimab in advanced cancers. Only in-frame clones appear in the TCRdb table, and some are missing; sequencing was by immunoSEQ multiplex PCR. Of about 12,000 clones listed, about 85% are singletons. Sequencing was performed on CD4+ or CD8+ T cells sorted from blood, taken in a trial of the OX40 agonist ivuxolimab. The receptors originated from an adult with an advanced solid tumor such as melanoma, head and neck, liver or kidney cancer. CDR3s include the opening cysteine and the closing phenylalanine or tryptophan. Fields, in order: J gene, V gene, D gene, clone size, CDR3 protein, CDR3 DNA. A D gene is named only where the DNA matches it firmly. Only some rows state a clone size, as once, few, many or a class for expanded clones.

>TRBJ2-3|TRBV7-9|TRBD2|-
CASSLGAGGSTDTQYF
TGTGCCAGCAGCTTAGGGGCGGGGGGTTCCACAGATACGCAGTATTTT
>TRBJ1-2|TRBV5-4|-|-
CASSLVGFGGLSYTF
TGTGCCAGCAGCTTGGTGGGTTTCGGTGGTTTGAGCTACACCTTC
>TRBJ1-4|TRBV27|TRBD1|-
CASSPRQGTIQLFF
TGTGCCAGCAGTCCTAGACAGGGGACTATCCAACTGTTTTTT
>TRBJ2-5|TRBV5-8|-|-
CASSLGVEETQYF
TGTGCCAGCAGCTTGGGGGTGGAAGAGACCCAGTACTTC
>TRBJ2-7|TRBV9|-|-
CASSPQGRGYEQYF
TGTGCCAGCAGCCCACAGGGTAGGGGGTACGAGCAGTACTTC
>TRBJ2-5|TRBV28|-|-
CASSHREYQETQYF
TGTGCCAGCAGTCACAGGGAGTACCAAGAGACCCAGTACTTC
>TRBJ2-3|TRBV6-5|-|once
CASSPLASGTDTQYF
TGTGCCAGCAGTCCTCTAGCGTCTGGGACAGATACGCAGTATTTT
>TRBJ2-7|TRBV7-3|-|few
CASSLWGGSGYEQYF
TGTGCCAGCAGCTTATGGGGTGGGAGTGGGTACGAGCAGTACTTC
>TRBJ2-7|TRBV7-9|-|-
CASSPEGYEQYF
TGTGCCAGCAGCCCGGAGGGGTACGAGCAGTACTTC
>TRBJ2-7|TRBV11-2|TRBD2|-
CASSLGLAGGYEQYF
TGTGCCAGCAGCCTAGGACTAGCGGGAGGGTACGAGCAGTACTTC
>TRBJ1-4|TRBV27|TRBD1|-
CASSPGQGGEKLFF
TGTGCCAGCAGTCCCGGACAGGGGGGAGAAAAACTGTTTTTT
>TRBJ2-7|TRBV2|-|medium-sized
CASSPAWGREQYF
TGTGCCAGCAGTCCCGCGTGGGGTCGGGAGCAGTACTTC
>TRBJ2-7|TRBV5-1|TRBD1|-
CASSFSGTGGLEEQYF
TGCGCCAGCAGCTTTTCCGGGACAGGGGGGTTAGAAGAGCAGTACTTC
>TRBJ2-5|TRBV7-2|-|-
CASSLNVKETQYF
TGTGCCAGCAGCTTAAACGTTAAAGAGACCCAGTACTTC
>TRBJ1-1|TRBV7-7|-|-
CASSFGVGTEAFF
TGTGCCAGCAGCTTCGGGGTTGGCACTGAAGCTTTCTTT
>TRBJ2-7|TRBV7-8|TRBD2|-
CASSLSGSGNEQYF
TGTGCCAGCAGCTTAAGCGGGAGCGGGAACGAGCAGTACTTC
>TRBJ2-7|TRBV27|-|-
CASSLIRDSYEQYF
TGTGCCAGCAGTTTGATTAGGGACTCCTACGAGCAGTACTTC
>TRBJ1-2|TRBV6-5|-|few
CASSYGGYGYTF
TGTGCCAGCAGTTACGGTGGCTATGGCTACACCTTC
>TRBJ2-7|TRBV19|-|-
CASSTLRGQGPYEQYF
TGTGCCAGTAGTACCCTCCGGGGGCAGGGTCCCTACGAGCAGTACTTC
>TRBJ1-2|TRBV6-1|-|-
CASSEASWRYGYTF
TGTGCCAGCAGTGAAGCCTCCTGGCGCTATGGCTACACCTTC
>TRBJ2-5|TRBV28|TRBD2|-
CASSPQFTLLLAGGIETQYF
TGTGCCAGCAGTCCTCAATTTACGCTACTTCTAGCGGGAGGGATCGAGACCCAGTACTTC
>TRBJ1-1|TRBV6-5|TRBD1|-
CASSNTGGATEAFF
TGTGCCAGCAGTAACACAGGGGGAGCCACTGAAGCTTTCTTT
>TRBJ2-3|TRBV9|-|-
CASSVDSADTQYF
TGTGCCAGCAGCGTAGATTCTGCAGATACGCAGTATTTT
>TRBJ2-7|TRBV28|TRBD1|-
CASSSNRDSRSYEQYF
TGTGCCAGCAGTTCTAACCGGGACAGTCGTTCATACGAGCAGTACTTC
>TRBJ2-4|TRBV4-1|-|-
CASSHFGGRNIQYF
TGCGCCAGCAGCCACTTCGGGGGAAGGAACATTCAGTACTTC
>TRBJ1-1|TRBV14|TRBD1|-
CASSLWTGRNTEAFF
TGTGCCAGCAGCCTCTGGACAGGGAGAAACACTGAAGCTTTCTTT
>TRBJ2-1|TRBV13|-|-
CASSLAADSYNEQFF
TGTGCCAGCAGCTTAGCGGCAGATTCCTACAATGAGCAGTTCTTC